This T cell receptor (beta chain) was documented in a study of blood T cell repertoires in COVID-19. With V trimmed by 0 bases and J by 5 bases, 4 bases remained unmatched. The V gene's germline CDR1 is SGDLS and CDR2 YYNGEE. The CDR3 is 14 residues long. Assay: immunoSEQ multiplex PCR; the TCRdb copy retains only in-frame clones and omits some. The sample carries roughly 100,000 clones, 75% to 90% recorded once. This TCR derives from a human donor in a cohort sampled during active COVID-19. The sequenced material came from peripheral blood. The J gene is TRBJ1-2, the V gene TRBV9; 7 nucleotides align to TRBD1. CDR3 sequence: CASSVATGPYGYTF. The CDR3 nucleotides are TGTGCCAGCAGCGTAGCGACAGGGCCATATGGCTACACCTTC.